Included here is one TCR beta chain sequence, with context. The target antigen is unknown. The junction had 3 bases not matched to a gene; V was cut back by 5 bases and J by 2 bases. Germline CDR1 LNHDA, CDR2 SQIVND (reference sequence). The CDR3 spans 15 residues. Primers for the PCR totalled 60 Vbeta and 13 Jbeta. Libraries were prepared by immunoSEQ multiplex PCR; TCRdb keeps only in-frame clonotypes and omits some of them. The sample holds 150,000 to 200,000 clones, 70% to 90% seen once. This record comes from a study of cytomegalovirus exposure and HLA in healthy donors. Whole-study results and caveats: In a later analysis, productive TCRs from donors in an Asian-associated ancestry cluster reportedly carried fewer N-insertions than the cohort mean.

Sequencing used PBMCs. The rearrangement joins TRBV19 to TRBJ1-5; 10 positions agree with TRBD1. This clonotype was sampled from a man aged 18 to 29 in good health and CMV-seropositive. CDR3 sequence: CASSAGTGGNQPQHF. CDR3 DNA sequence: TGTGCCAGTAGTGCCGGGACAGGGGGCAATCAGCCCCAGCATTTT.